This TCR beta chain is drawn from a study of cytomegalovirus exposure and HLA in healthy donors. Study-wide context: A subsequent analysis reported that the roughly 120 validation repertoires were produced on the same platform that had also been used for the 600 to 800 first-cohort repertoires.

Findings and caveats of the study: Subsequent analysis revealed that first-cohort TCR clusters tended to co-occur in the roughly 120 validation repertoires.

Of note for this clone: Its cognate antigen is unknown.

Using immunoSEQ multiplex PCR, the repertoire was profiled, and TCRdb retains in-frame clones only, with some absent. The table has 60,000 or so clones, about 95% seen once. V lost 2 bases and J lost 1, with 9 bases in between. This CDR3 has 14 residues. CDR1 is MNHEY, CDR2 SVGAGI, per germline. Sequenced material: PBMCs. The chain links TRBV6-5 to TRBJ2-7; D possibly corresponds to TRBD1 (6 bases). The source of this sequence is a man between 18 and 35 years old in good health and CMV-seronegative. CDR3 loop: CASSYRDKSYEQYF. CDR3 in DNA: TGTGCCAGCAGTTACCGGGACAAATCCTACGAGCAGTACTTC.